The rows below give T cell receptor beta chains drawn from one sample of a study of shared clonotypes between healthy human individuals. Repertoires were generated with immunoSEQ multiplex PCR, while TCRdb's copy carries only in-frame clones and drops some. The data hold 1,400,000 or so clones, with approximately 98.5% observed a single time. The specimen sequenced was naive CD4+ T cells sorted from blood. These receptors all come from a young man in good health. CDR3s include the opening cysteine and the closing phenylalanine or tryptophan. D genes are given only for firm matches. A row's size may be missing; if present it is once, few, many or a size class.

d_call,j_call,clone_size,v_call,cdr3_nt,cdr3_aa
TRBD1,TRBJ2-3,.,TRBV5-1,TGCGCCAGCAGCTTGAGGGACAGGGGCTTCAGGGGGGATACGCAGTATTTT,CASSLRDRGFRGDTQYF
.,TRBJ2-1,.,TRBV29-1,TGCAGCGTTGGCAGCTACAATGAGCAGTTCTTC,CSVGSYNEQFF
.,TRBJ1-4,.,TRBV15,TGTGCCACCTCGGCGGGTGACAGAACTAATGAAAAACTGTTTTTT,CATSAGDRTNEKLFF
.,TRBJ1-1,.,TRBV10-3,TGTGCCATCAGTGCTGTTAACACTGAAGCTTTCTTT,CAISAVNTEAFF
.,TRBJ1-1,.,TRBV10-2,TGCGCCAGCAGTGAGGGACATTTGAACACTGAAGCTTTCTTT,CASSEGHLNTEAFF
.,TRBJ2-7,.,TRBV5-1,TGCGCCAGCAGCACTCAACGGACCTACGAGCAGTACTTC,CASSTQRTYEQYF
.,TRBJ2-7,.,TRBV15,TGTGCCACCAGCAGAGAGTATAGTTCCTACGAGCAGTACTTC,CATSREYSSYEQYF
.,TRBJ2-1,.,TRBV29-1,TGCAGCGGCCTACACATGGGGTTTTCCTACAATGAGCAGTTCTTC,CSGLHMGFSYNEQFF
TRBD1,TRBJ2-3,.,TRBV10-1,TGCGCCAGCAGAGGGACAGTACCCACAGATACGCAGTATTTT,CASRGTVPTDTQYF
TRBD2,TRBJ2-1,.,TRBV29-1,TGCAGCGCTGGGACTAGCGGGAGGGCCGGCAATGAGCAGTTCTTC,CSAGTSGRAGNEQFF
TRBD2,TRBJ2-1,.,TRBV29-1,TGCAGCGTTGAGCAGGGGGGTAAGACTAGCGGTTATTCCAATGAGCAGTTCTTC,CSVEQGGKTSGYSNEQFF
TRBD1,TRBJ2-5,.,TRBV18,TGTGCCAGCTCACCACCCAGCAGGGGGGAGACCCAGTACTTC,CASSPPSRGETQYF
.,TRBJ2-5,.,TRBV5-4,TGTGCCAGCAGCCGGACTGGAGAGACCCAGTACTTC,CASSRTGETQYF
TRBD1,TRBJ2-5,.,TRBV27,TGTGCCAGCAGCCTACAGGGGGGTGAGACCCAGTACTTC,CASSLQGGETQYF
TRBD2,TRBJ2-2,.,TRBV27,TGTGCCAGCAGTTTATGGGGACTAAACACCGGGGAGCTGTTTTTT,CASSLWGLNTGELFF
.,TRBJ2-1,.,TRBV29-1,TGCAGCGTTGAACTTAGGGGGAGGCGGTACAATGAGCAGTTCTTC,CSVELRGRRYNEQFF
.,TRBJ2-7,.,TRBV7-8,TGTGCCAGCAGCTTCAGAGAGGAGCAGTACTTC,CASSFREEQYF
TRBD2,TRBJ2-7,.,TRBV19,TGTGCCAGTAGTGCAGGACTAGCGGGTAACGAGCAGTACTTC,CASSAGLAGNEQYF
.,TRBJ2-2,.,TRBV7-2,TGTGCCAGCAGCCCCACTAGCTCGAACACCGGGGAGCTGTTTTTT,CASSPTSSNTGELFF
.,TRBJ2-2,once,TRBV5-1,TGCGCCAGCAGCTTGGATGGCAGTAAGGTTCCCGGGGAGCTGTTTTTT,CASSLDGSKVPGELFF
TRBD2,TRBJ2-7,.,TRBV9,TGTGCCAGCAGCGTAGTGGGAGGGCCTTTTGGGGAGCAGTACTTC,CASSVVGGPFGEQYF
.,TRBJ2-1,.,TRBV11-2,TGTGCCAGCAGCTTACCCGTTGTGGGACCGCCCTTCTTC,CASSLPVVGPPFF
TRBD2,TRBJ2-2,.,TRBV5-4,TGTGCCAGCAGCCTGGGACTAGCGGGAAAGGTTCCCGGGGAGCTGTTTTTT,CASSLGLAGKVPGELFF
.,TRBJ2-1,.,TRBV29-1,TGCAGCGGAGCGGCGAGCTCCTACAATGAGCAGTTCTTC,CSGAASSYNEQFF
TRBD1,TRBJ2-7,.,TRBV6-1,TGTGCCAGCAGTGAAGTCGTGACAGGGGGCTTGTACTTC,CASSEVVTGGLYF
.,TRBJ1-1,.,TRBV15,TGTGCCACCAGCAGAGAATCTCTAAGGCATAAAGCTTTCTTT,CATSRESLRHKAFF
TRBD1,TRBJ1-4,.,TRBV18,TGTGCCAGCTCCTTAACAGGGGCCGGGAATGAAAAACTGTTTTTT,CASSLTGAGNEKLFF
.,TRBJ1-5,.,TRBV19,TGTGCCAGTAGTATACAGAATAGCAATCAGCCCCAGCATTTT,CASSIQNSNQPQHF
.,TRBJ1-3,.,TRBV12-5,TGTGCTAGTGGTTTAGGGAGATCTGGAAACACCATATATTTT,CASGLGRSGNTIYF
TRBD1,TRBJ2-3,.,TRBV9,TGTGCCAGCAGCGTAGAAGACAGGGGGCGTGATACGCAGTATTTT,CASSVEDRGRDTQYF
.,TRBJ2-5,.,TRBV27,TGTGCCAGCAGTTCCGATCTGGGACATGTTGAGACCCAGTACTTC,CASSSDLGHVETQYF
TRBD1,TRBJ2-5,.,TRBV6-4,TGTGCCAGCAGTGACTCGGACAGGGACAAGACCCAGTACTTC,CASSDSDRDKTQYF
TRBD2,TRBJ2-7,.,TRBV7-6,TGTGCCAGCAGCTTGGAGACTAGCGGGAGGGCCCAGGTTTACGAGCAGTACTTC,CASSLETSGRAQVYEQYF
.,TRBJ1-3,.,TRBV5-6,TGTGCCAGCAGCTTGGGGGACCGATCTGGAAACACCATATATTTT,CASSLGDRSGNTIYF
TRBD2,TRBJ2-7,.,TRBV18,TGTGCCAGCTCACCACCGGGGACTAGCGGATACGAGCAGTACTTC,CASSPPGTSGYEQYF
TRBD1,TRBJ2-7,.,TRBV5-5,TGTGCCAGCGGGACAGGGCCCTACGAGCAGTACTTC,CASGTGPYEQYF
TRBD2,TRBJ2-7,.,TRBV9,TGTGCCAGCAGCGTAGATGGACTAGGAGTTATAAACGAGCAGTACTTC,CASSVDGLGVINEQYF
.,TRBJ1-5,.,TRBV6-4,TGTGCCAGCAGTGGCATGCTGTTCCCAAGGATGCAGCATTTT,CASSGMLFPRMQHF
TRBD2,TRBJ2-2,.,TRBV19,TGTGCCAGTAGTACCCTACTAGCGGGAGCCACCGGGGAGCTGTTTTTT,CASSTLLAGATGELFF
TRBD1,TRBJ2-7,.,TRBV18,TGTGCCAGCTCACCCTTACAGGGGGCGGGAGAGCAGTACTTC,CASSPLQGAGEQYF
.,TRBJ1-4,.,TRBV29-1,TGCAGCGTTGAGTCCGCAGCTGAAAAACTGTTTTTT,CSVESAAEKLFF
.,TRBJ1-5,.,TRBV6-1,TGTGCCAGCAGTGAAGCACGGTGGGTCGACAGACTCAGCAATCAGCCCCAGCATTTT,CASSEARWVDRLSNQPQHF
.,TRBJ1-3,.,TRBV10-1,TGCGCCAGCAGTGAACACCGGTATGGCAACACCATATATTTT,CASSEHRYGNTIYF
TRBD1,TRBJ1-4,.,TRBV28,TGTGCCAGCAGTTCAGGGGGCCCTAATGAAAAACTGTTTTTT,CASSSGGPNEKLFF
TRBD2,TRBJ2-7,.,TRBV11-2,TGTGCCAGCAGCTTAGATGAGGCTAGCGGGAGGCAATTCTCCTACGAGCAGTACTTC,CASSLDEASGRQFSYEQYF
.,TRBJ1-5,.,TRBV7-6,TGTGCCAGCAGCTTGGGGGTTCACGCTTCAAGCAATCAGCCCCAGCATTTT,CASSLGVHASSNQPQHF
TRBD2,TRBJ2-3,.,TRBV5-1,TGCGCCAGCAGCTCCCCGGGGAGCGGGAGCGGGGCAGATACGCAGTATTTT,CASSSPGSGSGADTQYF
.,TRBJ2-1,once,TRBV21-1,TGTGCCAGCAGCAAAGAGCGGCGGGAGCGGAACAATGAGCAGTTCTTC,CASSKERRERNNEQFF
TRBD2,TRBJ2-7,.,TRBV27,TGTGCCAGCAGTTCTACTAGCGGGAGCTCCTACGAGCAGTACTTC,CASSSTSGSSYEQYF
TRBD2,TRBJ2-7,.,TRBV15,TGTGCCACCAGCAGAGATCGTATTCTAGCGGGATCTATCTTTTCGGCCGAGCAGTACTTC,CATSRDRILAGSIFSAEQYF
.,TRBJ1-1,.,TRBV7-9,TGTGCCAGCAGCTCCTGCCGGGAGGCCCAAAGGGGGGACACTGAAGCTTTCTTT,CASSSCREAQRGDTEAFF
TRBD2,TRBJ2-5,.,TRBV28,TGTGCCAGCAGTCCAGGGACTATACAAGAGACCCAGTACTTC,CASSPGTIQETQYF